One sample yielded the 27 T cell receptor beta chains listed below, sequenced in a study of blood T cells in healthy people across ages. It was with a sample-barcoded 5' primer and a J-beta primer mix that a second PCR of about 6 to 12 cycles was run. MiXCR was run by TCRdb on the 5' RACE reads, yielding one entry per CDR3 protein. The table records around 800,000 distinct CDR3 sequences, around 43% of them present only once. The source material was blood. The receptors originated from a man aged 60 to 75 in good health.

In its sample, this clonotype was seen a few times. The chain links TRBV29-1 to TRBJ1-2; no definite D call. Trimming took 0 bases from V and 0 from J, leaving 5 bases between them. The germline V gene encodes CDR1 SQVTM and CDR2 ANQGSEA. This CDR3 contains 13 residues. CDR3 in amino acids: CSVEDLPNYGYTF. In DNA, the CDR3 is TGCAGCGTTGAAGATCTACCTAACTATGGCTACACCTTC.

The chain links TRBV13 to TRBJ2-1, with 12 bases lining up with TRBD2. TRBJ2-7 explains the end of the DNA better; the J call may be wrong. The germline gives CDR1 PRHDT, CDR2 FYEKMQ (reference sequence). The CDR3 covers 16 residues. CDR3 DNA sequence: TGTGCCAGCAGCTTAGGCAAGACTAGCGGGGGCCGGGAGCAGTACTTC. Translated, it gives CASSLGKTSGGREQYF.

The CDR3 bases are TGTGCCAGCAGCATCTCGGACAAGGACGAGCAGTACTTC. Protein product: CASSISDKDEQYF. The chain carries TRBV3-1 and TRBJ2-7; the D gene is possibly TRBD1 (5 bases). V was cut by 5 bases and J by 5 bases, with 13 bases left in between. The CDR3 has 13 residues. Germline V gives CDR1 LGHDT, CDR2 YNNKEL (reference sequence).

The chain has TRBV12-3 or TRBV12-4 and TRBJ2-1; D is unclear. This CDR3 comprises 13 residues. Trimming cost V 1 base and J 8 bases, with 9 bases left between them. CDR3 bases: TGTGCCAGCAGTTTAGGAGAAAGGGATGAGCAGTTCTTC. Protein: CASSLGERDEQFF.

This chain connects TRBV6-6 to TRBJ2-2; possible D gene TRBD1, 6 bases. V gave up 8 bases and J gave up 1 base, with 14 bases separating them. The CDR3 covers 15 residues. CDR1 is MNHNY and CDR2 is SVGAGI in the germline V gene (reference sequence). The CDR3 DNA reads as TGTGCCAGCGGCTGGGACATCTGGAACACCGGGGAGCTGTTTTTT. Translated: CASGWDIWNTGELFF.

The chain is built from TRBV11-2 and TRBJ2-7; D is unresolved. The CDR3 is 14 amino acids. Trimming removed 3 bases at V and 2 bases at J, with 11 bases between. CDR1 and CDR2 (germline): SGHAT, FQNNGV. CDR3 sequence (DNA): TGTGCCAGCAGCTTGACGGGCAGAACCTACGAGCAGTACTTC. Residues: CASSLTGRTYEQYF.

A few counts support this clonotype. The chain joins TRBV4-3 to TRBJ2-7; TRBD2 might be the D (7 bases). V shed 0 bases and J shed 0 bases, with 9 bases lying between them. Per the germline V gene, CDR1 is LGHNA and CDR2 is YSLEER. This CDR3 comprises 15 residues. The CDR3 here is CASSQDGGASYEQYF. CDR3 DNA: TGCGCCAGCAGCCAAGATGGGGGGGCCTCCTACGAGCAGTACTTC.

The V and J genes are TRBV5-1 and TRBJ2-3, with D possibly being TRBD1 or TRBD2 (6 bases each). Germline CDR1 and CDR2: SGHRS and YFSETQ. The CDR3 spans 15 residues. V lost 1 base to trimming and J lost 4 bases, with 13 bases between them. In DNA form, the CDR3 reads TGCGCCAGCAGCTTGTCCCGGGGGCTAGCAGATACGCAGTATTTT. Translated, it gives CASSLSRGLADTQYF.

The chain has TRBV12-5 and TRBJ1-2; D possibly corresponds to TRBD1 (5 bases). The V and J ends lost 7 bases and 3 bases respectively, with 12 bases between them. From germline, CDR1 is LGHNT and CDR2 FRNRAP. The CDR3 totals 13 residues. The CDR3 nucleotides are TGTGCTAGTGCCCCCGACAGAGACTATGGCTACACCTTC. It translates to CASAPDRDYGYTF.

The rearrangement joins TRBV11-3 to TRBJ2-7; 9 bases agree with TRBD1. This CDR3 contains 18 residues. V lost 3 bases and J lost 3; bases outside the gene matches: 15. CDR1 and CDR2 from the germline V gene are SGHNT and YENEEA. CDR3 loop: CASSFETGGQGDGYEQYF. The CDR3 DNA sequence: TGTGCCAGCAGCTTTGAGACAGGGGGTCAAGGGGACGGCTACGAGCAGTACTTC.

This clonotype was observed a few times. This rearrangement joins TRBV6-5 to TRBJ2-5; 7 bases align to TRBD1. The J segment lost 3 bases and the V segment lost 7 bases, leaving 5 bases of the junction unmatched. CDR1 MNHEY and CDR2 SVGAGI come from the germline V gene. The CDR3 extends over 13 amino acids. The CDR3 DNA reads as TGTGCCAGCACCTCAGGGGGTGAAGAGACCCAGTACTTC. Translated: CASTSGGEETQYF.

This clonotype was seen repeatedly, ten times or more. The V call is TRBV7-2, the J call TRBJ2-7, with D possibly matching TRBD2 (5 bases). This CDR3 spans 14 amino acids. The V end was cut by 5 bases, the J end by 0 bases, with 11 bases between. In germline, CDR1 is SGHTA, CDR2 FQGNSA. CDR3 amino acids: CASSPGYVSYEQYF. The CDR3 DNA sequence: TGTGCCAGCAGCCCGGGATATGTCTCCTACGAGCAGTACTTC. The variable domain in full, with the rest retrieved from reference TRBV7-2 and TRBJ2-7, is GAGVSQSPSNKVTEKGKDVELRCDPISGHTALYWYRQSLGQGLEFLIYFQGNSAPDKSGLPSDRFSAERTGGSVSTLTIQRTQQEDSAVYLCASSPGYVSYEQYFGPGTRLTVT.

J is TRBJ2-1 and V is TRBV20-1; 8 nucleotides match TRBD1. This CDR3 has 15 residues. The V gene end was trimmed by 4 bases and the J gene end by 7 bases; junction bases not matched to a gene: 12. Germline assignment: CDR1 DFQATT and CDR2 SNEGSKA (reference sequence). CDR3: CSATRDRLGGNEQFF. The DNA for the CDR3 is TGCAGTGCTACCCGGGACAGGTTAGGAGGGAATGAGCAGTTCTTC.

This clonotype was counted many times. The V gene is TRBV5-1, the J gene TRBJ2-7; 9 nucleotides line up with TRBD1. V lost 4 bases to trimming and J lost 4 bases; unmatched junction nucleotides: 9. CDR1 and CDR2 from the germline V gene are SGHRS and YFSETQ. This CDR3 region has 15 residues. The CDR3 sequence is CASSLPGQGQYEQYF. The CDR3, as DNA: TGCGCCAGCAGCCTGCCGGGACAGGGTCAGTACGAGCAGTACTTC.

The V call is TRBV4-1, the J call TRBJ2-5; 8 nucleotides agree with TRBD2. TRBJ2-1 explains the end of the DNA better; the J call may be wrong. Germline CDR1 reads MGHRA; CDR2 reads YSYEKL. This CDR3 contains 17 residues. The CDR3 sequence is CASSQVKRGTFQETQFF. In DNA, the CDR3 is TGCGCCAGCAGCCAAGTTAAGCGGGGGACTTTCCAAGAGACCCAGTTCTTC.

CDR3 sequence: CASSLGSGGYTDTQYF. CDR3 nucleotide sequence: TGCGCCAGCAGCTTGGGTAGCGGGGGGTACACAGATACGCAGTATTTT. The chain joins TRBV5-1 to TRBJ2-3; the match to TRBD2 covers 10 bases. The V segment lost 0 bases and the J segment 2 bases; nucleotides outside the gene matches: 3. CDR3 length: 16 amino acids. Germline lookup yields CDR1 SGHRS and CDR2 YFSETQ.

This chain uses TRBV7-9 with TRBJ2-3; 9 positions agree with TRBD1. CDR3 length: 16 residues. Trimming cost V 5 bases and J 2 bases; bases outside gene matches: 8. Germline CDR1 SEHNR, CDR2 FQNEAQ (reference sequence). The CDR3 reads CASSRDRTGDTDTQYF. CDR3 nucleotide sequence: TGTGCCAGCAGCCGGGACCGGACAGGGGACACAGATACGCAGTATTTT.

This chain connects TRBV4-1 to TRBJ1-6, with D possibly being TRBD1 (5 bases). CDR1 and CDR2 (germline): MGHRA, YSYEKL. The CDR3 has 15 residues. The V and J ends lost 5 bases and 8 bases respectively, with 16 bases between them. The CDR3 sequence: CASSRTGTSDSPLHF. The CDR3 DNA follows: TGCGCCAGCAGCAGGACCGGGACCTCCGATTCACCCCTCCACTTT.

In this sample, this clonotype turned up a few times. V usage is TRBV20-1 and J usage is TRBJ2-1; D perhaps matches TRBD1 (6 bases). The CDR3 has 16 amino acids. Per germline, CDR1 DFQATT and CDR2 SNEGSKA (reference sequence). V lost 0 bases to trimming and J lost 2 bases, with 14 bases between them. The chain's CDR3 is CSARDPRQGTYNEQFF. In nucleotides, the CDR3 is TGCAGTGCTAGAGATCCCCGGCAGGGGACCTACAATGAGCAGTTCTTC.

The chain links TRBV3-1 to TRBJ2-7; D is unclear. Germline V gives CDR1 LGHDT, CDR2 YNNKEL (reference sequence). The CDR3 runs to 14 residues. V lost 4 bases to trimming and J lost 3 bases, with 13 bases between them. The CDR3 nucleotides read TGTGCCAGCAGCCCCAGCCTAGTTCTCTACGAGCAGTACTTC. Its translation is CASSPSLVLYEQYF.

This clonotype has ten or more counts. The chain carries TRBV10-3 and TRBJ2-6, with no clear D. CDR1 and CDR2 from the germline V gene are ENHRY and SYGVKD. Deletions cut 4 bases from V and 3 bases from J, with 10 bases between. The CDR3 is 15 residues long. The CDR3 DNA reads TGTGCCATCAGTGGCGACGAGTATGGGGCCAACGTCCTGACTTTC. Its protein product is CAISGDEYGANVLTF.

The V and J genes are TRBV20-1 and TRBJ1-1; no clear D. Trimming took off 3 bases at V and 1 base at J, with 9 bases between the two ends. The germline V gene encodes CDR1 DFQATT and CDR2 SNEGSKA (reference sequence). This CDR3 has 13 residues. CDR3 bases: TGCAGTGCTAGTCGGCCAGAGAACACTGAAGCTTTCTTT. It yields the protein CSASRPENTEAFF.

The chain uses TRBV4-3 and TRBJ2-4; D possibly corresponds to TRBD1 (5 bases). Trimming cost V 1 base and J 0 bases, with 10 bases left between them. Germline V lookup: CDR1 LGHNA, CDR2 YSLEER. This CDR3 spans 16 amino acids. CDR3 DNA sequence: TGCGCCAGCAGCCAAGTGACAGCGTTAGCCAAAAACATTCAGTACTTC. Translating it yields CASSQVTALAKNIQYF.

Only a few counts were recorded for this clonotype. The chain combines TRBV7-2 with TRBJ2-7, with a tentative D call TRBD1 (7 bases). Between the trimmed V and J ends, which lost 4 bases and 5 bases, there was a span of 24 bases. This CDR3 region has 17 residues. Looked up from germline, CDR1 is SGHTA and CDR2 is FQGNSA. The CDR3 sequence: CASSYGGTAGSTNEQYF. The CDR3 DNA sequence: TGTGCCAGCAGCTACGGCGGGACAGCGGGCTCCACTAACGAGCAGTACTTC.

V and J are TRBV20-1 and TRBJ1-2; D remains unclear. The CDR3 is 13 residues long. From germline, CDR1 is DFQATT and CDR2 SNEGSKA (reference sequence). V lost 0 bases and J lost 1, with 6 bases in between. CDR3 nucleotide sequence: TGCAGTGCTAGAGAACAGAATAACTATGGCTACACCTTC. Amino acids: CSAREQNNYGYTF.

This clonotype was counted only a few times. The chain uses TRBV4-3 and TRBJ1-1, with D perhaps TRBD1 (6 bases). This CDR3 has 15 amino acids. CDR1 and CDR2 (germline): LGHNA, YSLEER. The ends were cut back, 0 bases at V and 2 bases at J, with 10 bases in the middle. The CDR3 protein is CASSQDTGRNTEAFF. Here the CDR3 DNA reads TGCGCCAGCAGCCAAGATACAGGGAGAAACACTGAAGCTTTCTTT.

This chain joins TRBV7-9 and TRBJ2-1; D remains unclear. This CDR3 comprises 13 residues. Deletions cut 3 bases from V and 6 bases from J, with 9 bases between. CDR1 is SEHNR, CDR2 FQNEAQ, per germline (reference sequence). CDR3 coding DNA: TGTGCCAGCAGCTTCGCGATTTCCAATGAGCAGTTCTTC. This encodes CASSFAISNEQFF.